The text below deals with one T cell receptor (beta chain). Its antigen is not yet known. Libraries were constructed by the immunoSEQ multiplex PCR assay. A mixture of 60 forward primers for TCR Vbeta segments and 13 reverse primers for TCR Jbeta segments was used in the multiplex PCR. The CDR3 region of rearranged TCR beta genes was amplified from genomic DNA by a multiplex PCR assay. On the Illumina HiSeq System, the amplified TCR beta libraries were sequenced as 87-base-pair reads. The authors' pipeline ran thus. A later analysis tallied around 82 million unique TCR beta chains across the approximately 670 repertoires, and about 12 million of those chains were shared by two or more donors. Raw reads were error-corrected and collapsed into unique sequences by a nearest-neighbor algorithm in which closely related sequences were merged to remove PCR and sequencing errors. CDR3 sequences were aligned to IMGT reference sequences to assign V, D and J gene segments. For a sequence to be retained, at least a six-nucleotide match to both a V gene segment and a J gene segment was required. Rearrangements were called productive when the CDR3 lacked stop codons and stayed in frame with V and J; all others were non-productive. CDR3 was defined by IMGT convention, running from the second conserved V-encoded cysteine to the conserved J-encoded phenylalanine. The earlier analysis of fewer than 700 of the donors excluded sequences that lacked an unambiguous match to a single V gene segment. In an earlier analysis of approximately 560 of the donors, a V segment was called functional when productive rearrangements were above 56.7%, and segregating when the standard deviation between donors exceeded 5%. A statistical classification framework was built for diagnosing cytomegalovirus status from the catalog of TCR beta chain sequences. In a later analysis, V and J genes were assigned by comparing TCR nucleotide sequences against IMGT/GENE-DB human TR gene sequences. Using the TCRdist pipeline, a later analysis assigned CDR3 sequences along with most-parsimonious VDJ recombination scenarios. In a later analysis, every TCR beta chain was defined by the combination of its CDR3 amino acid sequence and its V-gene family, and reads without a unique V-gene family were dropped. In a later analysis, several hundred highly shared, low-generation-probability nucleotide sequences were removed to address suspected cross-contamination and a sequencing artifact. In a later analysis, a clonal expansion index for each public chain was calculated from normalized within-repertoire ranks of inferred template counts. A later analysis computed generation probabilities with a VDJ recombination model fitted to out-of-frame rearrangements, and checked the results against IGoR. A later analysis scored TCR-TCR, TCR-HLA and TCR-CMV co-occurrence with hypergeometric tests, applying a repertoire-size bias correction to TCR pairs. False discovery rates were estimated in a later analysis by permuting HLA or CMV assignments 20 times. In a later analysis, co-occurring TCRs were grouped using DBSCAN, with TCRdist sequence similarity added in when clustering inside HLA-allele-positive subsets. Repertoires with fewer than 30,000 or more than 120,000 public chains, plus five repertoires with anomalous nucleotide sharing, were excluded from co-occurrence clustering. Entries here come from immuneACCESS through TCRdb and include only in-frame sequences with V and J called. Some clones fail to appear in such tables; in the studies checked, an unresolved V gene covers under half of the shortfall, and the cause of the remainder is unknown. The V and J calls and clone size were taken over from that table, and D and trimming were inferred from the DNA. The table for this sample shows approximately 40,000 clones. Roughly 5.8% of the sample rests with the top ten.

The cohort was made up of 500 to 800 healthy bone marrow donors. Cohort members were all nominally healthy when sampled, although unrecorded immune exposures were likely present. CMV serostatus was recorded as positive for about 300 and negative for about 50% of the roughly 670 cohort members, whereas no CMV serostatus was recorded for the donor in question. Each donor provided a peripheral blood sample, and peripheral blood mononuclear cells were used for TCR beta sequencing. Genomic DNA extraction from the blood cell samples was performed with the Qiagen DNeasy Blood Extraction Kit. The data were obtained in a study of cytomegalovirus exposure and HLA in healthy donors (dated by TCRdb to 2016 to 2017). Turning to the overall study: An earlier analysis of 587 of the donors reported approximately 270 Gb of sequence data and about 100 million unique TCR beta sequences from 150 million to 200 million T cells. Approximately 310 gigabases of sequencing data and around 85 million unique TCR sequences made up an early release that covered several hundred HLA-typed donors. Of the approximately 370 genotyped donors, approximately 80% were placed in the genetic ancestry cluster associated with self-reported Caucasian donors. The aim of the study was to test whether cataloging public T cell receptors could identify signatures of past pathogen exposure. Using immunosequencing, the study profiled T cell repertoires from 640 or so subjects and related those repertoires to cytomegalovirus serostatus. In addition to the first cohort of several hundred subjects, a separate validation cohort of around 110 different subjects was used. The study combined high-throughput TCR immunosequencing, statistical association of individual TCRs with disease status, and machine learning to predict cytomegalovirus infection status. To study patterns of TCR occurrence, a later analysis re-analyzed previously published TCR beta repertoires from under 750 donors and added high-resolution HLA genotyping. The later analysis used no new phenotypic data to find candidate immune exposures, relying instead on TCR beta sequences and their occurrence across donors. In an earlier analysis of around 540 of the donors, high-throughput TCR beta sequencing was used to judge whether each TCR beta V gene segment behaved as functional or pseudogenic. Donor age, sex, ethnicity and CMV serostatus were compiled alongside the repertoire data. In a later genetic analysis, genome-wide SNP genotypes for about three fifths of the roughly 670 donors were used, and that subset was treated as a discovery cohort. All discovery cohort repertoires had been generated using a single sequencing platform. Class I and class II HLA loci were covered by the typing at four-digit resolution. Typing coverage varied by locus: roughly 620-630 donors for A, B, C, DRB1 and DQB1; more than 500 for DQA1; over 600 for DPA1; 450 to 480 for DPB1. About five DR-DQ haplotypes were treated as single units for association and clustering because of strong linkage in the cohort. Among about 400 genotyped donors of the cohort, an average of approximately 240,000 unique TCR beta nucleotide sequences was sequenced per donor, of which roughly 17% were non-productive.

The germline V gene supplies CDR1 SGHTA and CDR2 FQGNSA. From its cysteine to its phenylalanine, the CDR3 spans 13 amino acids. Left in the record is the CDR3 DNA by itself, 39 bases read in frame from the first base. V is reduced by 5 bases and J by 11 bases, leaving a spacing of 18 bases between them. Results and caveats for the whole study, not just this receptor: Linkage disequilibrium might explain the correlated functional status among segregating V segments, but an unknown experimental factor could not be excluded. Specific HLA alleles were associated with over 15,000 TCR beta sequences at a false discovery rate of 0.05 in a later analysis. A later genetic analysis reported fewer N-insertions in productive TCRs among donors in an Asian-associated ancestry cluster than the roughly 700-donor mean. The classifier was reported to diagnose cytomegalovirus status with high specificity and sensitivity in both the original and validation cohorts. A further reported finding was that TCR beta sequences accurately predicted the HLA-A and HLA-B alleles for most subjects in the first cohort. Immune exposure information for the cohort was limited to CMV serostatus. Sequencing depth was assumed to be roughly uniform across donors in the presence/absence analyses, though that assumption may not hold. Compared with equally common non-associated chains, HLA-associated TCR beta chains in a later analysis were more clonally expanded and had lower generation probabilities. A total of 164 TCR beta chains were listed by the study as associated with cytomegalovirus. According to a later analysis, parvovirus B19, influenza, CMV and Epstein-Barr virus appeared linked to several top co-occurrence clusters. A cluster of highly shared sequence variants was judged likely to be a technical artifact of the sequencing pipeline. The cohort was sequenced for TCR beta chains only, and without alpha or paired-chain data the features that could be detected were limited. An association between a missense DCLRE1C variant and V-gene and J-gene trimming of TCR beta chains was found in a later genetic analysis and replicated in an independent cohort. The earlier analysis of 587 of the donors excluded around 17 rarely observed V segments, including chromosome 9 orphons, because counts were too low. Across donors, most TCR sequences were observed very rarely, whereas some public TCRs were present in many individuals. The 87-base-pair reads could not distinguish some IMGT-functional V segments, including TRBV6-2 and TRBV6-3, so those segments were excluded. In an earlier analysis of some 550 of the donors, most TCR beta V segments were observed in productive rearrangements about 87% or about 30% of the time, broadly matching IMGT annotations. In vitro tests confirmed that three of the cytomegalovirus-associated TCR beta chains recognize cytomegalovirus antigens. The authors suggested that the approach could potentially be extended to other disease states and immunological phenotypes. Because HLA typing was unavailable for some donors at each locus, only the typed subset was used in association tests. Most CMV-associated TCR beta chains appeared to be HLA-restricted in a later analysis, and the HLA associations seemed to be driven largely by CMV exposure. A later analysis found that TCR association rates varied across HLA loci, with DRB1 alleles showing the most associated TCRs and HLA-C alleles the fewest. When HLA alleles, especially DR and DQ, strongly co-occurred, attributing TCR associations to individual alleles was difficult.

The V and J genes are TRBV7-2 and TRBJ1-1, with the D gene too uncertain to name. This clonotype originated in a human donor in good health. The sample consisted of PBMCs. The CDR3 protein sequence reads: CASSPTRAVGAFF. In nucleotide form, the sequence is TGTGCCAGCAGCCCAACTAGGGCAGTCGGTGCTTTCTTT.